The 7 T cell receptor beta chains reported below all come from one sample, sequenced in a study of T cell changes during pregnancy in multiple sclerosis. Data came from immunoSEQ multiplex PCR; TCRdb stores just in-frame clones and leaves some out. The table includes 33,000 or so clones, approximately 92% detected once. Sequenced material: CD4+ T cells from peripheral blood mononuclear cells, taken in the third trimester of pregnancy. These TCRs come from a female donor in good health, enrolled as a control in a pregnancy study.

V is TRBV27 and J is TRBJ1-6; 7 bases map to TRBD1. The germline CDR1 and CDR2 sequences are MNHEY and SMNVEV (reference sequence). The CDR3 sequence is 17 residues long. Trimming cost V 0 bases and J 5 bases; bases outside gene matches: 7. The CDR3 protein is CASSLSSRGLNNSPLHF. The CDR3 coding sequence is TGTGCCAGCAGTTTATCGAGTAGGGGGCTAAATAATTCACCCCTCCACTTT.

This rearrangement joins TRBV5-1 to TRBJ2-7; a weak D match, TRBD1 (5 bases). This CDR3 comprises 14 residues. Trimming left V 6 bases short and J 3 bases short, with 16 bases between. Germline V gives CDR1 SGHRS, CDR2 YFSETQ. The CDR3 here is CASTPVPGNYEQYF. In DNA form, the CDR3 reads TGCGCCAGCACGCCAGTCCCAGGGAACTACGAGCAGTACTTC.

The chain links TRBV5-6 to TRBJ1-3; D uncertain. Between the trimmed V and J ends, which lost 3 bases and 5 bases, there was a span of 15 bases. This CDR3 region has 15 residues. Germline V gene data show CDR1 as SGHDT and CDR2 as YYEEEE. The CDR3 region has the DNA TGTGCCAGCAGCTCCCGGGAACGCAGCCGAAACACCATATATTTT. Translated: CASSSRERSRNTIYF.

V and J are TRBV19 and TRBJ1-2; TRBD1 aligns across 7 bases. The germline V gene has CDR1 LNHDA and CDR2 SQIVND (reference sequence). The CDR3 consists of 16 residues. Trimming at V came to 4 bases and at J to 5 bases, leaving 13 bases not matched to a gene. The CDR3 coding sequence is TGTGCCAGTAGTACGGGACAGTCCCGTCAGGGGTATGGCTACACCTTC. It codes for CASSTGQSRQGYGYTF.

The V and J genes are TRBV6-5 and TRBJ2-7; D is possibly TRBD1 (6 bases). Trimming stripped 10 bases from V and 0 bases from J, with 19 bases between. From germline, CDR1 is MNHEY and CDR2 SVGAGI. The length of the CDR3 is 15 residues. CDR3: CATTGRELGSYEQYF. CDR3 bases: TGTGCCACGACAGGACGGGAACTGGGCTCCTACGAGCAGTACTTC.

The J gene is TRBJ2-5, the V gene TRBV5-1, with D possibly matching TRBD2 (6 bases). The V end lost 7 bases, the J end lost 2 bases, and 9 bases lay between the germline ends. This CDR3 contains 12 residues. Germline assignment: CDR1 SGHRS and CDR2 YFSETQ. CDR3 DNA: TGCGCCAGCCGTGCGGGGCAAGAGACCCAGTACTTC. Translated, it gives CASRAGQETQYF.

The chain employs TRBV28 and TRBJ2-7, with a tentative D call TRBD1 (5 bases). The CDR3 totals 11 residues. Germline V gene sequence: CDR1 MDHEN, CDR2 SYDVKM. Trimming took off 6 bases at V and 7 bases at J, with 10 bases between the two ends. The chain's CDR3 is CASRGEYEQYF. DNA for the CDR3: TGTGCCAGCAGAGGGGAATATGAGCAGTACTTC.